This T cell receptor (beta chain) was documented in a study of CD4 T cells in relation to SARS-CoV-2 and coronaviruses. Study-level information: After 10 to 11 days of antigen culture, PBMC TCR beta CDR3s were sequenced. Overall study results and limits: The cross-reactivity analysis covered only spike protein, not other viral proteins.

The protocol was immunoSEQ multiplex PCR, while the TCRdb copy is restricted to in-frame clones and leaves out a portion. This sample carries about 26,000 clones, around 80% of them seen once, and the ten largest clones take over 9.5%. CD4+ T cells from unexposed donors were obtained before the COVID-19 pandemic (2011-2018). CD4+ T cells were isolated from the cells after 10 days of culture. Testing used SARS-CoV-2 S/N and four cold-coronavirus spikes on unexposed-donor CD4+ T cells, cells permitting. Cultures received half-medium IL-2 refreshes on days 3 and 7. V was clipped by 6 bases and J by 5 bases; unmatched bases: 5. Germline values: CDR1 SGHTA, CDR2 FQGNSA. The CDR3 sequence is 14 residues long. In the case of this clone: Its antigen is unknown.

Sequencing used CD4+ T cells from PBMCs, cultured in vitro. This chain uses TRBV7-2 with TRBJ1-1; 11 nucleotides align to TRBD1. The receptor was isolated from a human donor in good health. CDR3 bases: TGTGCCAGCAGACTGGGACAGGGGGGAACTGAAGCTTTCTTT. Translating gives CASRLGQGGTEAFF.